The sequence of this T cell receptor (beta chain) was determined in a study of control samples from healthy donors and cancer patients. The CDR3 consists of 14 residues. Germline V gene sequence: CDR1 SGHRS, CDR2 YFSETQ. The junction had 5 bases not matched to a gene; V was cut back by 1 base and J by 5 bases. In regard to this clone: Additional DNA sequences in this sample encode the identical CDR3.

TCRdb's copy holds only in-frame clones and misses some; the assay was immunoSEQ multiplex PCR. The sample comprises about 35,000 clones, roughly 92% of which are singletons, and 1.7% rests with the top ten. Sequenced sample: PBMCs. This clonotype originated in a man in his forties or fifties with colorectal cancer. V gene TRBV5-1 combines with J gene TRBJ2-5; 7 bases map to TRBD2. The CDR3 coding sequence is TGCGCCAGCAGCTTGAGGTGGGGAGGGGAGACCCAGTACTTC. It specifies CASSLRWGGETQYF.